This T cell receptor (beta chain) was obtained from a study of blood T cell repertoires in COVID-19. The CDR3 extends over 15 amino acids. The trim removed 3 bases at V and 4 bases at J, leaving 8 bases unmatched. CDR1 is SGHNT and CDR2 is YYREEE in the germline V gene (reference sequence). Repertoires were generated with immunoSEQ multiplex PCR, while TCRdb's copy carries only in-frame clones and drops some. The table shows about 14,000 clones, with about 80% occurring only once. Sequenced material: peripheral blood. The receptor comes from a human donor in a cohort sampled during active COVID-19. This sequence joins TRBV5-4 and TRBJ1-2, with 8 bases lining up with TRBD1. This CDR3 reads CASSSTNTGGYGYTF. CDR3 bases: TGTGCCAGCAGCTCCACAAATACAGGGGGCTATGGCTACACCTTC.